This TCR beta chain was found in a study of CD8 T cells in ankylosing spondylitis. The CDR3 sequence is 19 residues long. Germline trimming cut 0 bases from V and 4 bases from J; bases unmatched to any gene: 13. CDR1 and CDR2 (germline): LGHNA, YSLEER. This clonotype was counted a few times. What it recognizes is unknown. Study-wide findings and caveats: In ankylosing spondylitis blood, a motif of roughly eight highly homologous TCR beta variants appeared characteristic. The study looked at matched synovial fluid samples from ankylosing spondylitis patients. Disease-linked clones were reported to be significantly enriched there.

Making the TCR beta libraries involved quantitative 5'-RACE with molecular barcodes. MiXCR was run by TCRdb on the 5' RACE reads, yielding one entry per CDR3 protein. The repertoire holds roughly 350,000 distinct CDR3 sequences, with approximately 8% as singletons. The clonotype originates from a male donor with ankylosing spondylitis. The sample consisted of blood, either unsorted or a sorted T cell fraction (not recorded which). The rearrangement joins TRBV4-3 to TRBJ2-5; 11 nucleotides align to TRBD2. This CDR3 reads CASSQDWASGRSWGETQYF. In nucleotides, the CDR3 is TGCGCCAGCAGCCAAGATTGGGCTAGCGGGAGGTCATGGGGAGAGACCCAGTACTTC.